The subject of this entry is one T cell receptor (beta chain). Its target is not known. The data belong to a study of lymphopenia after photon versus proton radiotherapy. Notes on the study in general: Post-nadir diversity loss with photons came from oligoclonal expansion, particularly CD8+ Temra cells. Photon-treated patients lost naive T cells and TCR diversity; proton-treated stayed stable.

This CDR3 has 15 residues. Per germline, CDR1 MDHEN and CDR2 SYDVKM. Trimming cost V 4 bases and J 1 base, with 13 bases left between them. Generated by immunoSEQ multiplex PCR, the TCRdb table keeps only in-frame clones and is missing some. The table has 35,000 to 45,000 clones, under 85% seen once. The receptor's source is a woman between 65 and 79 years old with pancreatic cancer. This material consisted of peripheral blood, taken from a patient treated with proton-based radiotherapy. This chain connects TRBV28 to TRBJ1-1; D is ambiguous. In DNA, the CDR3 is TGTGCCAGCAGTTACTGGACGGGCTGGAACACTGAAGCTTTCTTT. Translated, it gives CASSYWTGWNTEAFF. The complete variable domain, with remaining parts taken from reference TRBV28 and TRBJ1-1, reads DVKVTQSSRYLVKRTGEKVFLECVQDMDHENMFWYRQDPGLGLRLIYFSYDVKMKEKGDIPEGYSVSREKKERFSLILESASTNQTSMYLCASSYWTGWNTEAFFGQGTRLTVV.